Presented here are 27 T cell receptor beta chains from one specimen sequenced in a study of blood T cells in healthy people across ages. Alongside a J-beta primer mix, a sample-barcoded 5' primer served in a second PCR lasting roughly 7 to 12 cycles. Using its own MiXCR run on the 5' RACE reads, TCRdb lists one record per CDR3 protein. Found here are 700,000 to 900,000 distinct CDR3 sequences, 20% to 30% of them singletons; the top ten hold approximately 2.9%. These data are also associated with another study on T cells of mothers and their children.

Sequenced input: blood. These receptor sequences come from a boy aged 10-17 years in good health.

This rearrangement joins TRBV5-5 to TRBJ2-1; a weak D match, TRBD1 (6 bases). Trimming shortened V by 0 bases and J by 4 bases, and 14 bases separated the two germline ends. The CDR3 sequence is 16 residues long. Germline V gene sequence: CDR1 SGHKS, CDR2 YYEKEE (reference sequence). The CDR3: CASSLGTGWVYNEQFF. The CDR3 nucleotides read TGTGCCAGCAGCTTGGGTACAGGGTGGGTTTACAATGAGCAGTTCTTC. The variable domain in full, with the rest retrieved from reference TRBV5-5 and TRBJ2-1, is DAGVTQSPTHLIKTRGQQVTLRCSPISGHKSVSWYQQVLGQGPQFIFQYYEKEERGRGNFPDRFSARQFPNYSSELNVNALLLGDSALYLCASSLGTGWVYNEQFFGPGTRLTVL.

This clonotype occurred a few times. The chain uses TRBV3-1 and TRBJ2-5, with D perhaps TRBD1 or TRBD2 (5 bases each). Germline CDR1 LGHDT, CDR2 YNNKEL (reference sequence). Trimming shortened V by 1 base and J by 8 bases, and 14 bases separated the two germline ends. The CDR3 contains 14 residues. The CDR3 is CASSQAWGMETQYF. In DNA form, the CDR3 reads TGTGCCAGCAGCCAAGCTTGGGGGATGGAAACCCAGTACTTC.

This clonotype was recorded a few times. The V gene is TRBV2, the J gene TRBJ1-1; tentative D call: TRBD1 (5 bases). Germline CDR1 reads SNHLY; CDR2 reads FYNNEI. The V end was cut by 1 base, the J end by 7 bases, with 7 bases between. This CDR3 comprises 12 residues. CDR3 sequence (DNA): TGTGCCAGCAGTGAAGGGGGGATTGAAGCTTTCTTT. Translation gives CASSEGGIEAFF. Variable domain in full (rest from reference TRBV2 and TRBJ1-1): EPEVTQTPSHQVTQMGQEVILRCVPISNHLYFYWYRQILGQKVEFLVSFYNNEISEKSEIFDDQFSVERPDGSNFTLKIRSTKLEDSAMYFCASSEGGIEAFFGQGTRLTVV.

The chain recombines TRBV12-3 or TRBV12-4 with TRBJ2-1, with D perhaps matching TRBD2 (5 bases). CDR3 length: 15 amino acids. V was pared by 6 bases and J by 5 bases, with 17 bases between. The CDR3 DNA reads TGTGCCAGCAGCCCTGAGGGTTTTGGAGACAATGAGCAGTTCTTC. Translated: CASSPEGFGDNEQFF.

The V and J genes are TRBV28 and TRBJ2-4, with D maybe TRBD1 (6 bases). V lost 4 bases and J 2 bases, leaving 21 bases between the germline ends. This CDR3 region has 18 residues. CDR1 and CDR2 (germline): MDHEN, SYDVKM. DNA for the CDR3: TGTGCCAGCAGTTCCTTGTACAGGGAAACGGCCCCCAAAAACATTCAGTACTTC. This encodes CASSSLYRETAPKNIQYF.

The rearrangement links TRBV11-2 to TRBJ2-7; TRBD1 or TRBD2 may be the D gene (6 bases each). The V and J ends lost 6 bases and 6 bases respectively, with 21 bases between them. CDR3 length: 15 residues. Germline V gene sequence: CDR1 SGHAT, CDR2 FQNNGV. In DNA, the CDR3 is TGTGCCAGCAGACCGGTACGGGGGCTCGGCGGCGAGCAGTACTTC. Its protein product is CASRPVRGLGGEQYF. Filled out from reference TRBV11-2 and TRBJ2-7, the complete variable domain reads EAGVAQSPRYKIIEKRQSVAFWCNPISGHATLYWYQQILGQGPKLLIQFQNNGVVDDSQLPKDRFSAERLKGVDSTLKIQPAKLEDSAVYLCASRPVRGLGGEQYFGPGTRLTVT.

This rearrangement joins TRBV5-1 to TRBJ2-5, with D possibly TRBD1 on 6 matching bases. Per germline, CDR1 SGHRS and CDR2 YFSETQ. V lost 4 bases and J 5 bases, leaving 9 bases between the germline ends. The CDR3 runs 12 residues. CDR3 in DNA: TGCGCCAGCAGCAAGCAGGGGGAGACCCAGTACTTC. Protein: CASSKQGETQYF.

The V call is TRBV7-9, the J call TRBJ1-6; D unresolved. Trimming removed 2 bases at V and 4 bases at J, with 6 bases between. This CDR3 has 14 amino acids. The V gene's germline CDR1 is SEHNR and CDR2 FQNEAQ (reference sequence). CDR3 nucleotides: TGTGCCAGCAGCTTAAGCCGATATAATTCACCCCTCCACTTT. This gives the protein CASSLSRYNSPLHF.

This chain connects TRBV27 to TRBJ2-7, with D perhaps TRBD1 (6 bases). V was shortened by 5 bases and J by 3 bases, with 14 bases between the two germline ends. CDR1 and CDR2 (germline): MNHEY, SMNVEV (reference sequence). The CDR3 is made up of 14 amino acids. The CDR3 loop is CASSHDRLDYEQYF. CDR3 DNA: TGTGCCAGCAGTCACGACAGGCTGGACTACGAGCAGTACTTC.

This clonotype showed up just a few times. One end of the junction fails to match germline, which may point to a read error. V gene TRBV20-1 combines with J gene TRBJ2-5; D is unresolved. Per the germline V gene, CDR1 is DFQATT and CDR2 is SNEGSKA (reference sequence). The CDR3 has 11 residues. CDR3 in DNA: TGCAGTGTTAGACCCGGGGAGACCCAGTACTTC. Translation: CSVRPGETQYF.

The chain is built from TRBV6-2 or TRBV6-3 and TRBJ2-5; D is possibly TRBD1 (6 bases). The CDR3 has 14 amino acids. CDR1 is MNHEY, CDR2 SVGEGT, per germline. V was clipped by 5 bases and J by 3 bases, with 13 bases between them. The CDR3 protein is CASSHRTVEETQYF. The CDR3 region has the DNA TGTGCCAGCAGTCATAGGACAGTAGAAGAGACCCAGTACTTC.

The chain carries TRBV20-1 and TRBJ1-5, with D hard to call. Trimming took off 3 bases at V and 0 bases at J, with 6 bases between the two ends. CDR1 and CDR2 from the germline V gene are DFQATT and SNEGSKA (reference sequence). The CDR3 is 13 amino acids. CDR3 nucleotides: TGCAGTGCTAGGGGTAATAGCAATCAGCCCCAGCATTTT. It is translated as CSARGNSNQPQHF.

This clonotype was counted a few times. The chain links TRBV12-3 or TRBV12-4 to TRBJ1-1; D is possibly TRBD1 (6 bases). The CDR3 contains 14 residues. V was trimmed by 6 bases and J by 10 bases, leaving 21 bases between them. The CDR3 region is CASSPIDGRGGAFF. The CDR3 nucleotides read TGTGCCAGCAGCCCTATCGACGGCCGAGGGGGAGCTTTCTTT.

Written as DNA, the CDR3 is TGTGCCACCAGACTAGCGGGGGGCTACGAGCAGTACTTC. This sequence encodes CATRLAGGYEQYF. The V call is TRBV12-3 or TRBV12-4, the J call TRBJ2-7; 13 positions agree with TRBD2. Trimming removed 10 bases from V and 3 bases from J; junction bases left unmatched: 3. The length of the CDR3 is 13 residues.

The chain has TRBV6-5 and TRBJ2-1; TRBD1 aligns across 8 bases. Germline V gives CDR1 MNHEY, CDR2 SVGAGI. The CDR3 sequence is 15 residues long. V lost 8 bases and J lost 2; bases outside the gene matches: 8. The CDR3: CASRGLGQAYNEQFF. In DNA form, the CDR3 reads TGTGCCAGCCGAGGGTTGGGACAGGCCTACAATGAGCAGTTCTTC.

This clonotype was found a few times. The rearrangement links TRBV6-1 to TRBJ1-6; D is perhaps TRBD1 (5 bases). Germline V lookup: CDR1 MNHNS, CDR2 SASEGT. V shed 7 bases and J shed 7 bases, with 14 bases lying between them. The CDR3 consists of 14 residues. The CDR3 is CASIIDSPNSPLHF. Written as DNA, the CDR3 is TGTGCCAGCATCATCGACAGCCCAAATTCACCCCTCCACTTT.

The V gene is TRBV12-3 or TRBV12-4, the J gene TRBJ1-1, with D possibly being TRBD1 (5 bases). With 3 bases removed from V and 3 bases from J, the gap between germline ends came to 17 bases. This CDR3 has 16 amino acids. CDR3 loop: CASSLEGSWGDTEAFF. The DNA for the CDR3 is TGTGCCAGCAGTTTGGAGGGCAGTTGGGGGGACACTGAAGCTTTCTTT.

The V gene is TRBV6-2 or TRBV6-3, the J gene TRBJ2-4, with D possibly being TRBD2 (5 bases). CDR1 is MNHEY, CDR2 SVGEGT, per germline. The CDR3 extends over 13 amino acids. The V gene lost 8 bases and the J gene lost 6 bases, with 14 bases spanning the gap. CDR3 sequence (DNA): TGTGCCAGCTCCCGAGGGATTGGAAACATTCAGTACTTC. Its protein product is CASSRGIGNIQYF.

The chain uses TRBV20-1 and TRBJ1-5; 10 positions match TRBD1. The CDR3 is made up of 18 amino acids. Trimming removed 3 bases from V and 0 bases from J; junction bases left unmatched: 11. The germline V gene encodes CDR1 DFQATT and CDR2 SNEGSKA (reference sequence). CDR3 coding DNA: TGCAGTGCTAGGGCGGACAGGGGGGATCTATATAGCAATCAGCCCCAGCATTTT. Protein: CSARADRGDLYSNQPQHF.

The rearrangement links TRBV10-3 to TRBJ2-2, with D possibly matching TRBD1 (5 bases). V was shortened by 9 bases and J by 0 bases, with 11 bases between the two germline ends. The CDR3 sequence is 14 residues long. CDR1 and CDR2 from the germline V gene are ENHRY and SYGVKD. CDR3 nucleotides: TGTGCCATTCAGGGATCTGCGAACACCGGGGAGCTGTTTTTT. This gives the protein CAIQGSANTGELFF.

This chain links TRBV7-2 with TRBJ2-1, with D possibly called TRBD1 or TRBD2 (6 bases each). CDR1 SGHTA and CDR2 FQGNSA come from the germline V gene. This CDR3 spans 15 amino acids. V was shortened by 4 bases and J by 4 bases, with 14 bases between the two germline ends. The CDR3 region is CASSWGAIRYNEQFF. The CDR3 region has the DNA TGTGCCAGCAGCTGGGGGGCCATTCGTTACAATGAGCAGTTCTTC. Supplemented by reference TRBV7-2 and TRBJ2-1, the full variable domain reads GAGVSQSPSNKVTEKGKDVELRCDPISGHTALYWYRQSLGQGLEFLIYFQGNSAPDKSGLPSDRFSAERTGGSVSTLTIQRTQQEDSAVYLCASSWGAIRYNEQFFGPGTRLTVL.

This clonotype has ten or more counts. CDR3: CASSLGLAGGPLETQYF. The CDR3 coding sequence is TGTGCCAGCAGCTTAGGGCTAGCGGGGGGGCCGTTGGAGACCCAGTACTTC. The chain links TRBV7-3 to TRBJ2-5; 12 nucleotides align to TRBD2. V lost 2 bases to trimming and J lost 5 bases; unmatched junction nucleotides: 9. The germline gives CDR1 SGHTA, CDR2 FQGTGA. The CDR3 totals 17 residues.

The chain recombines TRBV12-3 or TRBV12-4 with TRBJ2-1; a possible D gene is TRBD2 (5 bases). This CDR3 spans 14 amino acids. The germline V and J ends were trimmed by 4 bases and 6 bases, with 13 bases remaining between them. CDR3 loop: CASSSRGFSNEQFF. The DNA for the CDR3 is TGTGCCAGCAGTTCTCGGGGTTTTTCCAATGAGCAGTTCTTC.

The chain has TRBV20-1 and TRBJ2-1; 9 bases fit TRBD2. V gave up 1 base and J gave up 4 bases; unmatched junction bases: 2. The CDR3 sequence is 14 residues long. Germline CDR1 reads DFQATT; CDR2 reads SNEGSKA (reference sequence). The CDR3 is CSARGSGGYNEQFF. The DNA for the CDR3 is TGCAGTGCTAGAGGTAGCGGGGGTTACAATGAGCAGTTCTTC.

V usage is TRBV12-3 or TRBV12-4 and J usage is TRBJ2-5; no clear D. The DNA end is more similar to TRBJ2-1, so the J call may be wrong. The CDR3 has 12 amino acids. The CDR3 region has the DNA TGTGCCAGCAGTTTAGGGACCTCTCGGCAGTTCTTC. Its protein is CASSLGTSRQFF.

V usage is TRBV7-8 and J usage is TRBJ2-2; the match to TRBD1 covers 7 bases. This CDR3 comprises 17 residues. V lost 5 bases to trimming and J lost 0 bases; unmatched junction nucleotides: 9. Germline V gene sequence: CDR1 SGHVS, CDR2 FQNEAQ. CDR3 in DNA: TGTGCCAGCAGCAACAGAGGGACAGTTGCGAACACCGGGGAGCTGTTTTTT. Amino acids: CASSNRGTVANTGELFF.

This chain links TRBV5-1 with TRBJ2-7, with a possible D match to TRBD1 (6 bases). Germline loops: CDR1 SGHRS, CDR2 YFSETQ. Trimming cost V 3 bases and J 5 bases, with 18 bases left between them. This CDR3 is built from 15 residues. The CDR3 loop is CASSSDSFPLNEQYF. In DNA, the CDR3 is TGCGCCAGCAGCTCGGACAGTTTTCCGCTTAACGAGCAGTACTTC.